These 14 T cell receptor beta chains were sequenced from one sample in a study of long-term antiretroviral therapy in people with HIV. Version v3.0 of the immunoSEQ assay was performed at survey level. The data were produced by immunoSEQ multiplex PCR, yet TCRdb's version contains in-frame clones alone and is incomplete. The data show 34,000 or so clones, roughly 87% seen once. This sample comprised unsorted PBMCs, obtained 0.6 years after starting antiretroviral therapy. The receptors stem from a young man with HIV.

The chain links TRBV28 to TRBJ2-7; TRBD2 matches 7 bases. Germline V CDR1 and CDR2: MDHEN, SYDVKM. The V and J ends lost 3 bases and 0 bases, in that order; junction bases with no gene match: 11. CDR3 length: 17 amino acids. CDR3 sequence: CASSFTPKGGLSYEQYF. For the CDR3, the DNA is TGTGCCAGCAGTTTTACTCCCAAGGGAGGGCTCTCCTACGAGCAGTACTTC.

The CDR3 spells CASSPGHLETQYF. As DNA, the CDR3 is TGTGCCAGCAGCCCGGGACACTTAGAGACCCAGTACTTC. This rearrangement joins TRBV7-8 to TRBJ2-5; D possibly corresponds to TRBD1 (6 bases). CDR1 and CDR2 (germline): SGHVS, FQNEAQ. Trimming shortened V by 5 bases and J by 4 bases, and 11 bases separated the two germline ends. The CDR3 spans 13 residues.

The CDR3 here is CASSLGGQYEQYF. CDR3 nucleotide sequence: TGTGCCAGCAGCTTGGGCGGGCAGTACGAGCAGTACTTC. The rearrangement uses TRBV5-4 and TRBJ2-7; tentatively, D is TRBD2 (5 bases). CDR1 is SGHNT, CDR2 YYREEE, per germline (reference sequence). V lost 0 bases, J lost 4 bases, and 8 bases lay in between. The CDR3 totals 13 residues.

The rearrangement joins TRBV9 to TRBJ2-1; 7 bases are a match to TRBD2. Germline V gives CDR1 SGDLS, CDR2 YYNGEE. The CDR3 spans 14 residues. V shed 1 base and J 7 bases; nucleotides not matched to a gene: 5. This CDR3 reads CASSVLRENNEQFF. The CDR3 bases are TGTGCCAGCAGCGTATTGCGGGAGAATAATGAGCAGTTCTTC.

The V gene is TRBV6-6, the J gene TRBJ2-2, with 11 bases identical to TRBD2. Trimming removed 6 bases from V and 6 bases from J; junction bases left unmatched: 9. Germline V gene lookup returns CDR1 MNHNY and CDR2 SVGAGI (reference sequence). CDR3 length equals 16 residues. CDR3 nucleotide sequence: TGTGCCAGCAGCCAAAATAGCGGGAGGGGTTCCGGGGAGCTGTTTTTT. This codes for CASSQNSGRGSGELFF.

The rearrangement uses TRBV11-1 and TRBJ2-2, with D possibly matching TRBD2 (5 bases). This CDR3 has 12 amino acids. CDR1 is SGHAT, CDR2 FQDESV, per germline (reference sequence). V lost 3 bases, J lost 7 bases, and 6 bases lay in between. In nucleotides, the CDR3 is TGTGCCAGCAGCTTTGAGGGCGGGGAGCTGTTTTTT. As protein: CASSFEGGELFF.

The J gene is TRBJ2-7, the V gene TRBV9; D is perhaps TRBD1 or TRBD2 (6 bases each). The CDR3 loop spans 16 amino acids. Trimming took 4 bases from V and 4 from J, leaving 21 bases between them. Germline V gives CDR1 SGDLS, CDR2 YYNGEE. CDR3 residues: CASSPDPFTGTYEQYF. Written as DNA, the CDR3 is TGTGCCAGCAGCCCAGACCCTTTTACAGGGACTTACGAGCAGTACTTC.

J is TRBJ1-1 and V is TRBV7-9, with D possibly TRBD1 on 6 matching bases. CDR3 size: 15 residues. CDR1 and CDR2 from the germline V gene are SEHNR and FQNEAQ (reference sequence). The V and J ends lost 1 base and 1 base respectively, with 10 bases between them. As DNA, the CDR3 is TGTGCCAGCAGCTTAGGACAGGCCACGAACACTGAAGCTTTCTTT. It codes for CASSLGQATNTEAFF.

The J gene is TRBJ2-7, the V gene TRBV6-5; D might be TRBD1 (5 bases). Germline V gives CDR1 MNHEY, CDR2 SVGAGI. Trimming took off 6 bases at V and 6 bases at J, with 12 bases between the two ends. The length of the CDR3 is 12 residues. In DNA, the CDR3 is TGTGCCAGCAGCCCTCAGGGCGGCGAGCAGTACTTC. Protein sequence: CASSPQGGEQYF.

This clone was seen once. This chain links TRBV29-1 with TRBJ2-1; no reliable D call. The CDR3 is made up of 16 amino acids. V lost 0 bases, J lost 0 bases, and 12 bases lay in between. Germline CDR1 SQVTM, CDR2 ANQGSEA. The CDR3 reads CSVEDQGRTSYNEQFF. The DNA of the CDR3 is TGCAGCGTTGAAGATCAAGGCCGCACCTCCTACAATGAGCAGTTCTTC.

The chain uses TRBV5-4 and TRBJ2-2; tentative D call: TRBD1 (5 bases). V dropped 4 bases and J dropped 6 bases, with 13 bases sitting between them. The germline V gene has CDR1 SGHNT and CDR2 YYREEE (reference sequence). This CDR3 region has 14 residues. The CDR3 region has the DNA TGTGCCAGCAGCCAAAGGGGCGTCCCCGGGGAGCTGTTTTTT. Its protein is CASSQRGVPGELFF. The complete variable domain, with remaining parts taken from reference TRBV5-4 and TRBJ2-2, reads ETGVTQSPTHLIKTRGQQVTLRCSSQSGHNTVSWYQQALGQGPQFIFQYYREEENGRGNFPPRFSGLQFPNYSSELNVNALELDDSALYLCASSQRGVPGELFFGEGSRLTVL.

This clone was detected a few times. The V gene is TRBV28, the J gene TRBJ1-1; D remains unclear. CDR1 MDHEN and CDR2 SYDVKM come from the germline V gene. The V end lost 7 bases, the J end lost 0 bases, and 9 bases lay between the germline ends. CDR3 length: 13 amino acids. The CDR3 DNA sequence: TGTGCCAGCACTCTGTCGGTGAACACTGAAGCTTTCTTT. Protein sequence: CASTLSVNTEAFF.

This clone was observed a handful of times. The chain couples TRBV14 to TRBJ2-7, with 9 bases identical to TRBD2. This CDR3 contains 14 residues. CDR1 is SGHDN and CDR2 is FVKESK in the germline V gene. The junction had 5 bases not matched to a gene; V was cut back by 2 bases and J by 6 bases. The CDR3 is CASSQLAGVIEQYF. The CDR3 bases are TGTGCCAGCAGCCAATTAGCGGGAGTAATCGAGCAGTACTTC.

The rearrangement joins TRBV18 to TRBJ2-1; TRBD2 matches at 13 bases. The CDR3 loop spans 17 amino acids. V shed 3 bases and J 8 bases; nucleotides not matched to a gene: 10. From germline, CDR1 is KGHSH and CDR2 LQKENI. CDR3 amino acids: CASSPYTSGRAEDEQFF. The CDR3 DNA is TGTGCCAGCTCACCGTACACTAGCGGGAGGGCTGAGGATGAGCAGTTCTTC.